This TCR beta chain was recovered during a study of OX40 agonist ivuxolimab in advanced cancers. Overall study context: Ivuxolimab was delivered to patients intravenously every 2 weeks at doses spanning 0.01 to 10 mg/kg.

The assay was immunoSEQ multiplex PCR, and TCRdb's table has in-frame clones only and misses some. The sample shows fewer than 60,000 clones, approximately 86% of them seen only once. Between the trimmed V and J ends, which lost 1 base and 6 bases, there was a span of 12 bases. This CDR3 contains 14 residues. Germline V gene data show CDR1 as SGHRS and CDR2 as YFSETQ. As to this clone: The antigen remains unidentified.

Whole-study findings and limits: Partial responders receiving 0.1-3.0 mg/kg showed among the lowest clonal expansion. Normalized T-cell clonal expansion was also low in some nonresponders.

The TCR originated in an adult with an advanced solid tumor such as melanoma, head and neck, liver or kidney cancer. The sample consisted of CD4+ or CD8+ T cells sorted from blood, taken in a trial of the OX40 agonist ivuxolimab. The genes are TRBV5-1 and TRBJ2-3, with D maybe TRBD2 (6 bases). The CDR3 protein is CASSLWRGRDTQYF. CDR3 sequence (DNA): TGCGCCAGCAGCTTGTGGAGGGGCAGGGATACGCAGTATTTT.